This T cell receptor (beta chain) appears in the sequencing data of a study of post-analysis software for immune sequencing data. Broader study findings: Four to six TRBV segments were more frequent in patients than controls; TRBV5-6, TRBV5-1 and TRBV20-1 belonged to this group.

This CDR3 contains 16 residues. With 5 bases removed from V and 6 bases from J, the gap between germline ends came to 20 bases. This clonotype was found a few times. Antigen specificity is unknown. Carried by the TCR beta cDNA libraries were unique molecular identifiers. The source material, 1 to 10 million T cells, gave rise to roughly 500,000 cDNA molecules. From the PCR reads, TCRdb called clonotypes with MiXCR, one entry per CDR3 protein. The profile covers 400,000 to 500,000 distinct CDR3 sequences, with 39% appearing a single time and approximately 7.6% taken by the ten largest. The chain carries TRBV12-3 or TRBV12-4 and TRBJ1-5; no reliable D call. The specimen was blood. The clonotype was recovered from a girl aged 2 to 9 with multiple sclerosis. The CDR3 sequence is CASSLLDASFGQPQHF. As DNA, the CDR3 is TGTGCCAGCAGTCTTCTGGACGCTAGTTTCGGTCAGCCCCAGCATTTT.